These 31 T cell receptor beta chains came from one sample sequenced in a study of regulatory T cells in long-lasting Graves disease (dated by TCRdb to about 2021). Preparation of the library involved multiplex PCR. Sequencing instrument: Illumina HiSeq 4000. CDR3 regions were amplified by Arm-PCR with iRepertoire HTBI primers to construct TCR beta libraries. The public sequencing data were trimmed at Q25 with fastp and processed into clonotypes with MiXCR by TCRdb, which kept only in-frame beta chains. Merged by CDR3 protein, the rows form single entries marked with the most common genes and DNA. In this sample the table shows around 400,000 distinct CDR3 sequences, about 14% of which occur a single time. Of the sample, 22% is held by the ten largest clones. The time point label on this specimen signifies: newly diagnosed GD, antithyroid drugs for less than 3 months. For both TCR sequencing and RNA sequencing, RNA was extracted from PBMCs in TRIzol.

The starting material was peripheral blood mononuclear cells (PBMCs), obtained at new diagnosis, from a patient treated with antithyroid drugs. These receptors were collected from a female donor with Graves disease.

The chain links TRBV19 to TRBJ1-2; D is undetermined. Germline CDR1 and CDR2: LNHDA and SQIVND (reference sequence). The ends were cut back, 0 bases at V and 4 bases at J, with 6 bases in the middle. CDR3 size: 13 residues. The CDR3 nucleotides read TGTGCCAGTAGTATAGATAGGAGCTATGGCTACACCTTC. Residues: CASSIDRSYGYTF. Full variable domain (remainder filled in from reference TRBV19 and TRBJ1-2): DGGITQSPKYLFRKEGQNVTLSCEQNLNHDAMYWYRQDPGQGLRLIYYSQIVNDFQKGDIAEGYSVSREKKESFPLTVTSAQKNPTAFYLCASSIDRSYGYTFGSGTRLTVV.

This clonotype was observed at least ten times. The chain combines TRBV20-1 with TRBJ2-3, with 11 bases lining up with TRBD2. The CDR3 is 15 amino acids. Germline V gives CDR1 DFQATT, CDR2 SNEGSKA (reference sequence). With V trimmed by 5 bases and J by 0 bases, 4 bases remained unmatched. The CDR3, as DNA: TGCAGTGCTCTTAGCGGGAGGGGGAGCACAGATACGCAGTATTTT. This gives the protein CSALSGRGSTDTQYF.

Regarding this clonotype: The likely explanation is a read error, given a far larger clone one base away. V and J are TRBV2 and TRBJ2-4; TRBD2 aligns across 7 bases. This CDR3 has 12 residues. After removal of 6 bases from V and 13 bases from J, the junction contained 9 bases not matched to a gene. Germline V gene sequence: CDR1 SNHLY, CDR2 FYNNEI. This CDR3 is CASRGTTNEQYF. For the CDR3, the DNA is TGTGCCAGCAGAGGGACTACTAATGAGCAGTACTTC.

This clonotype was detected many times. This chain uses TRBV7-6 with TRBJ2-7; possibly TRBD1 for D (5 bases). With 5 bases removed from V and 7 bases from J, the gap between germline ends came to 15 bases. The CDR3 contains 13 residues. Germline V lookup: CDR1 SGHVS, CDR2 FNYEAQ. The CDR3 region is CASSLRRDSEQYF. For the CDR3, the DNA is TGTGCCAGCAGCCTTCGCCGAGACAGTGAGCAGTACTTC.

The chain combines TRBV12-3 or TRBV12-4 with TRBJ2-7, with 9 bases identical to TRBD1. J gave up 0 bases and V 4 bases, and 4 bases lay outside the gene matches. CDR3 size: 15 residues. The CDR3: CASSSGQGSSYEQYF. CDR3 bases: TGTGCCAGCAGTTCGGGACAGGGCAGCTCCTACGAGCAGTACTTC.

This clonotype was recorded at least ten times. This sequence joins TRBV27 and TRBJ1-2; D gene uncertain. The CDR3 length is 14 residues. Germline loops: CDR1 MNHEY, CDR2 SMNVEV (reference sequence). V was cut by 5 bases and J by 4 bases, with 14 bases left in between. The CDR3: CASSPLGEVYGYTF. DNA of the CDR3: TGTGCCAGCAGTCCCCTCGGGGAGGTCTATGGCTACACCTTC.

At least ten counts were recorded for this clonotype. In DNA form, the CDR3 reads TGCAGTGCCGGGGGGAACAATGAGCAGTTCTTC. It codes for CSAGGNNEQFF. The V and J genes are TRBV20-1 and TRBJ2-1; 7 bases line up with TRBD2. Germline CDR1 DFQATT, CDR2 SNEGSKA (reference sequence). This CDR3 is built from 11 residues. Germline trimming cut 6 bases from V and 5 bases from J; bases unmatched to any gene: 1.

This clonotype was counted many times. The V gene is TRBV7-8, the J gene TRBJ2-1, with unresolved D. CDR3 length equals 16 residues. The germline V gene encodes CDR1 SGHVS and CDR2 FQNEAQ. V was pared by 1 base and J by 1 base, with 11 bases between. In nucleotides, the CDR3 is TGTGCCAGCAGCTTAGAGGCTGGTGGGTCCTACAATGAGCAGTTCTTC. Protein sequence: CASSLEAGGSYNEQFF.

This clonotype appeared many times. This rearrangement joins TRBV30 to TRBJ2-3; maybe TRBD1 (7 bases). CDR1 and CDR2 (germline): GTSNPN, SVGIG (reference sequence). V was shortened by 3 bases and J by 0 bases, with 13 bases between the two germline ends. The length of the CDR3 is 15 residues. Written as DNA, the CDR3 is TGTGCCTGGAGGCGCGGGACAGTAAGCACAGATACGCAGTATTTT. Its translation is CAWRRGTVSTDTQYF. Combining the CDR3 with reference TRBV30 and TRBJ2-3 gives the whole variable domain SQTIHQWPATLVQPVGSPLSLECTVEGTSNPNLYWYRQAAGRGLQLLFYSVGIGQISSEVPQNLSASRPQDRQFILSSKKLLLSDSGFYLCAWRRGTVSTDTQYFGPGTRLTVL.

This clonotype was seen many times. The J gene is TRBJ1-3, the V gene TRBV6-6; D ambiguous. The CDR3 runs 15 residues. Per the germline V gene, CDR1 is MNHNY and CDR2 is SVGAGI (reference sequence). Trimming cost V 0 bases and J 3 bases, with 9 bases left between them. CDR3: CASSYSRRLGNTIYF. Here the CDR3 DNA reads TGTGCCAGCAGTTACTCGCGTCGACTTGGAAACACCATATATTTT.

V and J are TRBV4-1 and TRBJ1-6; D is unresolved. The CDR3 is made up of 14 amino acids. With 1 base removed from V and 9 bases from J, the gap between germline ends came to 10 bases. Germline V gives CDR1 MGHRA, CDR2 YSYEKL. The CDR3: CASSQVGAFSPLHF. DNA of the CDR3: TGCGCCAGCAGCCAAGTGGGAGCTTTTTCACCCCTCCACTTT.

This clonotype was observed many times. The chain joins TRBV11-3 to TRBJ2-2, with TRBD1 matching over 7 bases. The CDR3 has 16 amino acids. Unmatched junction bases numbered 5, after V lost 0 bases and J lost 4 bases. Per germline, CDR1 SGHNT and CDR2 YENEEA. CDR3 amino acids: CASSLDQDRATGELFF. DNA for the CDR3: TGTGCCAGCAGCTTAGATCAAGACAGGGCCACCGGGGAGCTGTTTTTT.

V gene TRBV9 combines with J gene TRBJ1-3; a weak D match, TRBD1 (5 bases). The V end lost 0 bases, the J end lost 0 bases, and 13 bases lay between the germline ends. This CDR3 has 17 amino acids. Germline lookup yields CDR1 SGDLS and CDR2 YYNGEE. This chain's CDR3 is CASSVDPRQRSGNTIYF. In DNA form, the CDR3 reads TGTGCCAGCAGCGTAGATCCGAGACAGCGCTCTGGAAACACCATATATTTT.

This clonotype was seen many times. The chain uses TRBV7-2 and TRBJ1-1; D uncertain. Trimming cost V 2 bases and J 4 bases, with 8 bases left between them. This CDR3 comprises 13 residues. Germline values: CDR1 SGHTA, CDR2 FQGNSA. The CDR3 nucleotides are TGTGCCAGCAGCTTAAGATCCGTCACTGAAGCTTTCTTT. The encoded protein is CASSLRSVTEAFF. Full variable domain (rest looked up from reference TRBV7-2 and TRBJ1-1): GAGVSQSPSNKVTEKGKDVELRCDPISGHTALYWYRQSLGQGLEFLIYFQGNSAPDKSGLPSDRFSAERTGGSVSTLTIQRTQQEDSAVYLCASSLRSVTEAFFGQGTRLTVV.

This clonotype came up many times. V is TRBV4-1 and J is TRBJ1-6, with D tentatively TRBD1 (5 bases). The CDR3 runs 15 residues. The ends were cut back, 2 bases at V and 9 bases at J, with 14 bases in the middle. Germline loops: CDR1 MGHRA, CDR2 YSYEKL. The DNA for the CDR3 is TGCGCCAGCAGCCAAAGGACATTTGAAACTTCACCCCTCCACTTT. Translation: CASSQRTFETSPLHF.

Concerning this clonotype: This CDR3 is missing its conserved last phenylalanine or tryptophan, likely due to a read error. The chain combines TRBV29-1 with TRBJ2-5, with 11 bases aligning to TRBD2. The trim removed 7 bases at V and 5 bases at J, leaving 12 bases unmatched. The CDR3 runs to 15 residues. Germline assignment: CDR1 SQVTM and CDR2 ANQGSEA. CDR3 sequence (DNA): TGCAGCGCGCACCTAGCGGGAGGCTCCCGGGAGACCCAGTACTCC. Protein: CSAHLAGGSRETQYS.

The genes are TRBV5-6 and TRBJ2-7; no clear D gene. This CDR3 spans 13 amino acids. V gave up 0 bases and J gave up 6 bases, with 10 bases separating them. CDR1 and CDR2 (germline): SGHDT, YYEEEE. The CDR3 is CASSLGLPPEQYF. CDR3 bases: TGTGCCAGCAGCTTGGGGCTCCCGCCCGAGCAGTACTTC. The full variable domain, with the rest looked up from reference TRBV5-6 and TRBJ2-7, is DAGVTQSPTHLIKTRGQQVTLRCSPKSGHDTVSWYQQALGQGPQFIFQYYEEEERQRGNFPDRFSGHQFPNYSSELNVNALLLGDSALYLCASSLGLPPEQYFGPGTRLTVT.

J is TRBJ2-3 and V is TRBV7-2; possibly TRBD1 or TRBD2 for D (5 bases each). V lost 6 bases to trimming and J lost 0 bases, with 13 bases between them. From germline, CDR1 is SGHTA and CDR2 FQGNSA. The CDR3 spans 15 residues. The CDR3 nucleotides read TGTGCCAGCAGTTTCCTACGGGGCAGCACAGATACGCAGTATTTT. This encodes CASSFLRGSTDTQYF.

This chain uses TRBV6-2 or TRBV6-3 with TRBJ2-3, with 13 bases matching TRBD2. Germline CDR1 reads MNHEY; CDR2 reads SVGEGT. The CDR3 is 17 residues long. V lost 6 bases and J lost 0; bases outside the gene matches: 6. The CDR3 is CASRLAGGHKSTDTQYF. CDR3 nucleotides: TGTGCCAGCAGACTAGCGGGGGGGCATAAAAGCACAGATACGCAGTATTTT.

The V gene is TRBV19, the J gene TRBJ2-5; TRBD2 matches at 10 bases. The trim removed 5 bases at V and 2 bases at J, leaving 8 bases unmatched. Germline V gene lookup returns CDR1 LNHDA and CDR2 SQIVND (reference sequence). There are 16 residues in the CDR3. The CDR3 DNA sequence: TGTGCCAGTAGTCGTTCGGGGACTAGCGCTCAAGAGACCCAGTACTTC. Encoded protein: CASSRSGTSAQETQYF.

This clonotype has ten or more counts. This sequence joins TRBV20-1 and TRBJ2-1; D is possibly TRBD1 (5 bases). Trimming removed 0 bases from V and 0 bases from J, with 12 bases in between. The CDR3 spans 16 residues. The germline CDR1 and CDR2 sequences are DFQATT and SNEGSKA (reference sequence). The CDR3 sequence is CSARDQGRSSYNEQFF. The CDR3 nucleotides are TGCAGTGCTAGAGATCAGGGCAGGAGCTCCTACAATGAGCAGTTCTTC.

This clonotype was observed a few times. CDR3 in amino acids: CASSFEPQAGTGVVNTEAFF. Here the CDR3 DNA reads TGTGCCAGCAGCTTTGAACCCCAAGCCGGGACAGGGGTTGTGAACACTGAAGCTTTCTTT. The J gene is TRBJ1-1, the V gene TRBV3-1; 10 bases are a match to TRBD1. Per the germline V gene, CDR1 is LGHDT and CDR2 is YNNKEL (reference sequence). The CDR3 contains 20 residues. The J segment lost 0 bases and the V segment lost 5 bases, leaving 18 bases of the junction unmatched.

In this sample, this clonotype turned up a few times. The J gene is TRBJ2-1, the V gene TRBV7-9, with D unclear. CDR1 is SEHNR, CDR2 FQNEAQ, per germline (reference sequence). This CDR3 region has 14 residues. Trimming removed 6 bases at V and 4 bases at J, with 13 bases between. This chain's CDR3 is CASRRRWLYNEQFF. The CDR3 DNA is TGTGCCAGCAGGCGTCGTTGGTTATACAATGAGCAGTTCTTC.

As concerns this clonotype: The junction shows a germline mismatch at one end, possibly a read error. CDR3 residues: CAGRMSGWGIRSNQPQHF. CDR3 coding DNA: TGTGCCGGCAGAATGTCAGGCTGGGGGATACGTAGCAATCAGCCCCAGCATTTT. The chain employs TRBV12-3 or TRBV12-4 and TRBJ1-5; tentative D call: TRBD1 (5 bases). The CDR3 covers 18 residues.

This sequence joins TRBV15 and TRBJ1-1; TRBD1 is a possible D gene (6 bases). Germline CDR1 and CDR2: LNHNV and YYDKDF (reference sequence). This CDR3 spans 18 amino acids. Trimming took off 4 bases at V and 5 bases at J, with 26 bases between the two ends. CDR3 nucleotide sequence: TGTGCCACCAGCATTCTCCCCCGGCCGGGGGCCGAAAGGACTGAAGCTTTCTTT. This gives the protein CATSILPRPGAERTEAFF. The full variable domain, with the rest looked up from reference TRBV15 and TRBJ1-1, is DAMVIQNPRYQVTQFGKPVTLSCSQTLNHNVMYWYQQKSSQAPKLLFHYYDKDFNNEADTPDNFQSRRPNTSFCFLDIRSPGLGDTAMYLCATSILPRPGAERTEAFFGQGTRLTVV.

This clonotype was seen ten or more times. V and J are TRBV18 and TRBJ2-3, with D possibly being TRBD2 (5 bases). Deletions cut 3 bases from V and 0 bases from J, with 10 bases between. The germline CDR1 and CDR2 sequences are KGHSH and LQKENI. The CDR3 has 15 amino acids. Here the CDR3 reads CASSPLADSTDTQYF. CDR3 nucleotides: TGTGCCAGCTCACCCCTAGCTGATAGCACAGATACGCAGTATTTT. The full variable domain, completed using reference TRBV18 and TRBJ2-3, is NAGVMQNPRHLVRRRGQEARLRCSPMKGHSHVYWYRQLPEEGLKFMVYLQKENIIDESGMPKERFSAEFPKEGPSILRIQQVVRGDSAAYFCASSPLADSTDTQYFGPGTRLTVL.

A word on this clonotype: One end of the junction does not line up with germline, which may come from a read error. The chain links TRBV7-2 to TRBJ1-4, with D perhaps TRBD1 (5 bases). CDR3 size: 14 residues. Germline assignment: CDR1 SGHTA and CDR2 FQGNSA. CDR3 loop: CASSLEGSAEKLFF. CDR3 DNA sequence: TGTGCCAGCAGCTTAGAGGGGAGTGCAGAAAAGCTGTTTTTT. Full variable domain (outside the CDR3, taken from reference TRBV7-2 and TRBJ1-4): GAGVSQSPSNKVTEKGKDVELRCDPISGHTALYWYRQSLGQGLEFLIYFQGNSAPDKSGLPSDRFSAERTGGSVSTLTIQRTQQEDSAVYLCASSLEGSAEKLFFGSGTQLSVL.

V gene TRBV15 combines with J gene TRBJ2-7, with D possibly matching TRBD2 (6 bases). CDR3 length equals 15 residues. The V gene's germline CDR1 is LNHNV and CDR2 YYDKDF (reference sequence). Deletions cut 0 bases from V and 3 bases from J, with 12 bases between. Here the CDR3 reads CATSREGGNHYEQYF. CDR3 bases: TGTGCCACCAGCAGAGAAGGCGGGAACCACTACGAGCAGTACTTC.

This clonotype was counted between two and nine times. This CDR3 reads CSAREDRSPNYGYTF. The CDR3 bases are TGCAGTGCTAGAGAGGACAGGAGCCCTAACTATGGCTACACCTTC. J is TRBJ1-2 and V is TRBV20-1; 7 bases are shared with TRBD1. This CDR3 comprises 15 residues. Germline V gene data show CDR1 as DFQATT and CDR2 as SNEGSKA (reference sequence). With V trimmed by 0 bases and J by 0 bases, 4 bases remained unmatched.

This clonotype has more than one count but fewer than ten. The J gene is TRBJ2-7, the V gene TRBV19, with D tentatively TRBD1 or TRBD2 (6 bases each). V dropped 5 bases and J dropped 3 bases, with 14 bases sitting between them. The length of the CDR3 is 14 residues. Germline-derived CDR1 and CDR2 are LNHDA and SQIVND (reference sequence). The CDR3 loop reads CASSPRGRFYEQYF. DNA of the CDR3: TGTGCCAGTAGTCCACGGGGGCGGTTCTACGAGCAGTACTTC.

The chain recombines TRBV10-3 with TRBJ2-2, with 10 nucleotides matching TRBD2. Germline lookup yields CDR1 ENHRY and CDR2 SYGVKD. V dropped 2 bases and J dropped 9; count of bases not matched to a gene: 9. The length of the CDR3 is 16 residues. The CDR3 DNA follows: TGTGCCATCAGTGAGGGACTAGCGGACCGCCGGCGGGAGCTGTTTTTT. Amino acids: CAISEGLADRRRELFF.